This T cell receptor (beta chain) was recovered during a study of spatial heterogeneity in lung cancer. Regarding time point: sample taken at primary tumor resection. TCRdb independently ran MiXCR on the 5' RACE reads; one entry per CDR3 protein. Of some 5,000 distinct CDR3 sequences listed, over 20% are singletons. This clonotype was picked up a small number of times. What it binds is not known. V lost 1 base and J 6 bases, leaving 8 bases between the germline ends. Germline CDR1 LGHDT, CDR2 YNNKEL (reference sequence). The length of the CDR3 is 13 residues. Study-wide points: Tracking of tumor mutation counts was seen in expanded intratumoral alpha and beta TCR counts.

The TCR sequence derives from a male donor with early-stage non-small cell lung cancer. Specimen: lung tumor tissue, collected at surgery. The rearrangement uses TRBV3-1 and TRBJ2-3, with D hard to call. The CDR3 protein is CASSQVIGDTQYF. The CDR3 DNA reads TGTGCCAGCAGCCAAGTCATAGGGGATACGCAGTATTTT.